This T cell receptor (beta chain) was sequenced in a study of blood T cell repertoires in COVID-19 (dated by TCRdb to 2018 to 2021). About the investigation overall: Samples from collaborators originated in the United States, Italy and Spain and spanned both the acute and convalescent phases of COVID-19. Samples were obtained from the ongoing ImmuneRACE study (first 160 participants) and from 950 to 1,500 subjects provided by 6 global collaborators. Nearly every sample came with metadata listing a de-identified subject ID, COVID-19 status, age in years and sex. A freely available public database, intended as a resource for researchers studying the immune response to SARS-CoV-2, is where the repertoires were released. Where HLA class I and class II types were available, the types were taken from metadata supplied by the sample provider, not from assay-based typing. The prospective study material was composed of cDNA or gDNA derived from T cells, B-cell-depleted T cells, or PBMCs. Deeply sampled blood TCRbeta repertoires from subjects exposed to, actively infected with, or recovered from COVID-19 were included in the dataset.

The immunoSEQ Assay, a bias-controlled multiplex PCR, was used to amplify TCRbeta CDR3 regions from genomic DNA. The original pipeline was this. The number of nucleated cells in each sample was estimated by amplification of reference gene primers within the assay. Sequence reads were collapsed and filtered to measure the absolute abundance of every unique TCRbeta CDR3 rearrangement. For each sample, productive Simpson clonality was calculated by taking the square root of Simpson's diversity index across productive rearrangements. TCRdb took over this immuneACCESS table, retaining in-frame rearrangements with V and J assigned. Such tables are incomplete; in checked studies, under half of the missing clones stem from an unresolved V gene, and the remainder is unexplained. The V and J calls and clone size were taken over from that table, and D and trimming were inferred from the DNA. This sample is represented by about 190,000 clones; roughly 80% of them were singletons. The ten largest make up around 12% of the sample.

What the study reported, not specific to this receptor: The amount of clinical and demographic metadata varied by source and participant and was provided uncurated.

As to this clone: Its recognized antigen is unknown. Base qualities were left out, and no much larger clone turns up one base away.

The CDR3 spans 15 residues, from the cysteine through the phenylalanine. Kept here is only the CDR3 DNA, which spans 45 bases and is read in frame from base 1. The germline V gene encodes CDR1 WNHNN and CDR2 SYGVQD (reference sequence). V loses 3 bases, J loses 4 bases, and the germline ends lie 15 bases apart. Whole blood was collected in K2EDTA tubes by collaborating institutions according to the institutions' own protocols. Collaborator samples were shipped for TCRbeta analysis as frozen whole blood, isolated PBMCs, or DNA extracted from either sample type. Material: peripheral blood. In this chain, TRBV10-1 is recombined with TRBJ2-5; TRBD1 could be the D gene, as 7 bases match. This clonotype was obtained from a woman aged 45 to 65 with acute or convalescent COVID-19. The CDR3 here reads CASSDRRGLSETQYF. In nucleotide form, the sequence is TGCGCCAGCAGTGATCGGAGGGGGCTGTCAGAGACCCAGTACTTC.